This is a list of T cell receptor beta chains from one sample in a study of early T cells in non-severe SARS-CoV-2 infection. TCRdb reprocessed the 5' RACE reads via MiXCR and lists one record per CDR3 protein. Of about 70,000 distinct CDR3 sequences detected, approximately 10% appear once; the ten largest clones hold approximately 4.8%. Sequenced: whole blood. These receptors all stem from an adult who was a healthcare worker with PCR-confirmed SARS-CoV-2 infection or an uninfected control (not recorded which). CDR3s include the opening cysteine and the closing phenylalanine or tryptophan. A D gene is named only where the DNA matches it firmly. Clone size is shown for a subset of rows, as once, few, many or a class of expanded clone.

- - 15 TRBJ1-1 TRBV5-4 CASTSLRRGLGEAFF TGTGCCAGCACCTCCCTCCGTAGGGGGTTAGGTGAAGCTTTCTTT
few - 14 TRBJ1-3 TRBV7-2 CASSPTQSGNTIYF TGTGCCAGCAGCCCTACCCAATCTGGAAACACCATATATTTT
once - 15 TRBJ1-5 TRBV6-6 CASSYSQGMGQPQHF TGTGCCAGCAGTTACAGCCAGGGAATGGGGCAGCCCCAGCATTTT
once TRBD1 15 TRBJ1-2 TRBV5-1 CANSLAGQGISGYTF TGCGCCAACAGCTTGGCGGGACAGGGGATCTCCGGCTACACCTTC
many TRBD1 14 TRBJ1-4 TRBV5-1 CASSDDRGPEKLFF TGCGCCAGCAGCGATGACAGGGGGCCGGAAAAACTGTTTTTT
many TRBD1 15 TRBJ2-5 TRBV4-1 CASSQEDRVVETQYF TGCGCCAGCAGCCAAGAGGACAGGGTAGTAGAGACCCAGTACTTC
many - 13 TRBJ1-5 TRBV10-3 CAIRVNDNQPQHF TGTGCCATCAGAGTAAATGACAATCAGCCCCAGCATTTT
- - 14 TRBJ1-6 TRBV30 CAAGTQCAFSPLHF TGTGCCGCGGGGACCCAATGCGCATTTTCACCCCTCCACTTT
- - 15 TRBJ1-2 TRBV7-2 CASSFYPGPNYGYTF TGTGCCAGCAGCTTTTACCCCGGACCTAACTATGGCTACACCTTC
- - 16 TRBJ2-3 TRBV18 CASSPNSPSITDTQYF TGTGCCAGCTCACCAAATAGTCCAAGTATCACAGATACGCAGTATTTT
- - 15 TRBJ1-4 TRBV9 CAGTRSQGLGKKLFF TGTGCCGGCACCCGAAGCCAGGGACTTGGGAAAAAACTGTTTTTT
many - 15 TRBJ1-6 TRBV4-2 CASSQEAIYNSPLHF TGTGCCAGCAGCCAAGAGGCCATTTATAATTCACCCCTCCACTTT
few - 15 TRBJ1-5 TRBV6-2/TRBV6-3 CASSSPVPSNQPQHF TGTGCCAGCAGTTCCCCGGTTCCCAGCAATCAGCCCCAGCATTTT
many - 15 TRBJ1-2 TRBV19 CASTSGTSAAYGYTF TGTGCCAGTACCTCCGGGACATCAGCAGCATATGGCTACACCTTC
many - 14 TRBJ1-1 TRBV20-1 CSARPGGSWTEAFF TGCAGTGCTAGGCCCGGGGGGTCGTGGACTGAAGCTTTCTTT
- - 11 TRBJ1-1 TRBV6-6 CASSYDTEAFF TGTGCCAGCAGTTACGACACTGAAGCTTTCTTT
many - 14 TRBJ2-5 TRBV29-1 CSVPQGAGEETQYF TGCAGCGTTCCCCAGGGCGCCGGGGAAGAGACCCAGTACTTC
few TRBD1 17 TRBJ1-1 TRBV5-1 CASSFRGQGFIGTEAFF TGCGCCAGCAGTTTTAGAGGACAGGGGTTTATCGGCACTGAAGCTTTCTTT
few - 16 TRBJ1-1 TRBV4-2 CASSQEQRTLNTEAFF TGTGCCAGCAGCCAAGAACAAAGGACCTTGAACACTGAAGCTTTCTTT
many - 15 TRBJ1-4 TRBV28 CASQSRGSWGEKLFF TGTGCCAGCCAGTCCCGGGGTTCTTGGGGGGAAAAACTGTTTTTT
- TRBD2 16 TRBJ2-1 TRBV24-1 CATSGSSGGPYNEQFF TGTGCCACCAGTGGGTCTAGCGGGGGTCCCTACAATGAGCAGTTCTTC
- - 14 TRBJ2-7 TRBV14 CASSQDIRGNEQYF TGTGCCAGCAGCCAAGATATTCGGGGGAACGAGCAGTACTTC
- - 12 TRBJ1-2 TRBV20-1 CSASRWQDGYTF TGCAGTGCTAGTAGGTGGCAGGATGGCTACACCTTC
few - 13 TRBJ2-3 TRBV7-2 CASSVTSTDTQYF TGTGCCAGCAGCGTCACTAGCACAGATACGCAGTATTTT
few - 15 TRBJ2-3 TRBV5-4 CASSLPGLSTDTQYF TGTGCCAGCAGCCTACCGGGTTTGAGCACAGATACGCAGTATTTT
few TRBD2 15 TRBJ2-1 TRBV5-8 CASRSRLAGDNEQFF TGTGCCAGCCGCAGTAGACTAGCGGGGGACAATGAGCAGTTCTTC
few TRBD2 16 TRBJ2-2 TRBV7-2 CASSTRLAANTGELFF TGTGCCAGCAGCACGAGACTAGCTGCGAACACCGGGGAGCTGTTTTTT
many TRBD2 12 TRBJ2-7 TRBV6-6 CASSPGGVEQYF TGTGCCAGCAGCCCGGGGGGGGTCGAGCAGTACTTC
many - 15 TRBJ2-3 TRBV24-1 CATSEGGGNADTQYF TGTGCCACCAGTGAAGGAGGAGGGAATGCAGATACGCAGTATTTT
few TRBD1 16 TRBJ2-2 TRBV5-5 CASLNSGTANTGELFF TGTGCCAGCCTTAACTCCGGGACAGCAAACACCGGGGAGCTGTTTTTT
- TRBD1 16 TRBJ1-1 TRBV7-2 CASSTLGRGMNTEAFF TGTGCCAGCAGTACCCTCGGCAGGGGGATGAACACTGAAGCTTTCTTT
few - 14 TRBJ1-2 TRBV18 CASSSETGPYGYTF TGTGCCAGCTCTTCCGAAACAGGGCCCTATGGCTACACCTTC
few - 17 TRBJ2-3 TRBV11-2 CASSFVLGLTDTDTQYF TGTGCCAGCAGCTTCGTTCTCGGCCTAACCGACACAGATACGCAGTATTTT
- - 14 TRBJ1-1 TRBV6-5 CASSYGPKTTEAFF TGTGCCAGCAGTTACGGGCCAAAAACTACTGAAGCTTTCTTT
many - 12 TRBJ2-7 TRBV6-6 CASSLTIYEQYF TGTGCCAGCAGTTTGACGATCTACGAGCAGTACTTC
few - 12 TRBJ2-2 TRBV12-3/TRBV12-4 CASSPLSGELFF TGTGCCAGCAGCCCCCTGTCCGGGGAGCTGTTTTTT
few - 13 TRBJ1-1 TRBV29-1 CSATSRENTEAFF TGCAGCGCCACAAGCAGGGAAAACACTGAAGCTTTCTTT
- - 15 TRBJ1-3 TRBV6-1 CASSQPGFSGNTIYF TGTGCCAGCAGCCAACCCGGGTTTTCTGGAAACACCATATATTTT
- TRBD1 14 TRBJ1-1 TRBV12-3/TRBV12-4 CASSRTGKTPEAFF TGTGCCAGCAGTCGGACAGGGAAGACCCCTGAAGCTTTCTTT
- - 13 TRBJ2-3 TRBV6-6 CASSYWRTDTQYF TGTGCCAGCAGTTATTGGCGCACAGATACGCAGTATTTT
few - 14 TRBJ2-7 TRBV7-2 CASSLRRVGYEQYF TGTGCCAGCAGCTTAAGACGAGTGGGCTACGAGCAGTACTTC
- - 14 TRBJ2-5 TRBV29-1 CSVCLRDVEETQYF TGCAGCGTATGCCTCCGGGACGTTGAAGAGACCCAGTACTTC
few - 13 TRBJ1-5 TRBV12-3/TRBV12-4 CASNRTAVPPQHF TGTGCCAGCAACAGGACGGCCGTCCCGCCCCAGCATTTT
few - 12 TRBJ2-7 TRBV7-9 CASSSPTYEQYF TGTGCCAGCAGCTCTCCTACCTACGAGCAGTACTTC
few - 14 TRBJ1-4 TRBV5-1 CASSLGGFNEKLFF TGCGCCAGCAGCTTGGGCGGTTTTAATGAAAAACTGTTTTTT
few - 13 TRBJ1-1 TRBV12-3/TRBV12-4 CASSDTANTEAFF TGTGCCAGCAGTGACACGGCGAACACTGAAGCTTTCTTT
many TRBD2 14 TRBJ2-7 TRBV6-5 CASRSLAGGYEQYF TGTGCCAGCAGGTCACTAGCGGGGGGCTACGAGCAGTACTTC
few TRBD2 17 TRBJ2-1 TRBV7-8 CASSLDPPGGSYNEQFF TGTGCCAGCAGCTTAGATCCCCCGGGGGGATCATACAATGAGCAGTTCTTC
few TRBD1 15 TRBJ1-5 TRBV19 CASSTHRGGNQPQHF TGTGCCAGTAGTACACACAGGGGGGGCAATCAGCCCCAGCATTTT
- TRBD1 18 TRBJ2-6 TRBV7-6 CASSLGTGKSSGANVLTF TGTGCCAGCAGCTTAGGGACAGGGAAGAGCTCTGGGGCCAACGTCCTGACTTTC
many TRBD1 13 TRBJ1-1 TRBV20-1 CSAQQSGTGGAFF TGCAGTGCCCAACAATCCGGGACAGGTGGAGCTTTCTTT
many - 13 TRBJ2-3 TRBV20-1 CSAGGTIIDTQYF TGCAGTGCTGGGGGGACGATCATAGATACGCAGTATTTT
many - 15 TRBJ2-7 TRBV5-8 CASSLFARASYEQYF TGTGCCAGCAGCTTGTTCGCCAGGGCGTCCTACGAGCAGTACTTC
few TRBD1 15 TRBJ2-1 TRBV20-1 CSALDGTGGGNEQFF TGCAGTGCTTTGGACGGGACAGGGGGCGGAAATGAGCAGTTCTTC
many - 13 TRBJ2-7 TRBV5-1 CASSLDAYYEQYF TGCGCCAGCAGCTTGGATGCATACTACGAGCAGTACTTC
few - 14 TRBJ2-1 TRBV7-7 CASSLVGSGNEQFF TGTGCTAGCAGCTTAGTCGGCAGTGGGAATGAGCAGTTCTTC
many TRBD2 15 TRBJ2-3 TRBV20-1 CSASPSGTSTDTQYF TGCAGTGCTAGTCCCAGCGGGACTAGCACAGATACGCAGTATTTT
few - 13 TRBJ2-3 TRBV24-1 CATSYQESDTQYF TGTGCCACCAGTTACCAGGAGTCAGATACGCAGTATTTT
many - 15 TRBJ2-6 TRBV10-2 CASRDPSSGANVLTF TGCGCCAGCCGGGACCCCAGTTCTGGGGCCAACGTCCTGACTTTC
many - 15 TRBJ1-1 TRBV2 CASTPMGGRNTEAFF TGTGCCAGCACCCCCATGGGAGGGCGGAACACTGAAGCTTTCTTT